The entry that follows covers one T cell receptor beta chain sequence. This clonotype was recorded a few times. This receptor's antigen is unknown. Base qualities are not recorded, but no much larger clone differs from it by a single base. According to the study, the label for this sample's treatment or condition signals: allogeneic hematopoietic cell transplantation with graft depleted of TCRalphabeta T cells and CD19 B cells. The children who served as transplant recipients had been given grafts of TCRalphabeta/CD19-depleted allogeneic hematopoietic cells. This sample is part of a study of T-cell reconstitution after alpha-beta-depleted transplantation in children (dated by TCRdb to 2015 to 2016). About the investigation overall: Using TCR repertoire profiling, the study followed T-cell immune reconstitution in a quantitative way in children after TCRalphabeta/CD19-depleted allogeneic hematopoietic cell transplantation. Broad study findings and their caveats: Hyperexpanded clone frequencies declined over subsequent months; after one year, T-cell counts and TCRbeta diversity were mostly attributed to newly produced T cells. The apparently early alphabetaT-cell count recovery about two months after transplant was reportedly dependent on only several hundred rapidly expanded clones derived from non-depleted graft cells. In some patients, high TCRbeta diversity at day 60 was attributed to recipient T cells and intrathymic progenitors that had survived conditioning.

V and J lose 3 bases and 5 bases, and a span of 19 bases separates them. Including cysteine and phenylalanine, the CDR3 has 17 amino acids. CDR3 DNA only is kept here, 51 bases in frame from base 1. Receptors were amplified or captured by PCR. The sequencing machine was an Illumina HiSeq 2500. TCR library preparation used molecular barcoding, with unique molecular identifiers applied to normalize quantification of the TCRbeta repertoire. TCRdb reprocessed the public reads (quality trimming at Q25 with fastp, clone calling with MiXCR) and kept in-frame beta chains. Under each unique CDR3 protein, matching rows form one entry showing the most common genes and DNA. Recorded for this sample are under 250,000 distinct CDR3 sequences; about 24% of them occurred a single time. 4% to 5.5% of the sample is held by the ten biggest clonotypes.

The starting material was PBMCs, mostly from graft donor cells, obtained 360 days after TCRalphabeta/CD19-depleted stem cell transplant. This sequence originates from a female patient aged 2-9 years who had a stem cell transplant for congenital amegakaryocytic thrombocytopenia, so the T cells may come from the graft donor. Recombination connected TRBV12-3 or TRBV12-4 to TRBJ2-2; the D gene assignment is ambiguous. The bases are TGTGCCAGCAGTTTTGGTAGCCCCTCGGTTCCGACCGGGGAGCTGTTTTTT. Translated, it gives CASSFGSPSVPTGELFF.